The 29 T cell receptor beta chains listed next were all sequenced from one sample in a study of blood T cell repertoires in COVID-19. Generated by immunoSEQ multiplex PCR, the TCRdb table keeps only in-frame clones and is missing some. The sample holds around 60,000 clones, approximately 80% seen once. Sequenced input: peripheral blood. These receptors all come from a man at least 80 years old with active or convalescent COVID-19.

The V call is TRBV2, the J call TRBJ2-3; D perhaps matches TRBD2 (6 bases). The CDR3 sequence is 12 residues long. Trimming stripped 2 bases from V and 11 bases from J, with 11 bases between. Germline V gene data show CDR1 as SNHLY and CDR2 as FYNNEI. CDR3 nucleotides: TGTGCCAGCAGTGAAACGGAGGGTGGGCAGTATTTT. Translation gives CASSETEGGQYF.

The gene calls are TRBV6-5 and TRBJ2-5; 7 nucleotides line up with TRBD1. V shed 6 bases, J shed 5 bases, and the junction held 9 bases outside the gene matches. Germline loops: CDR1 MNHEY, CDR2 SVGAGI. The CDR3 length is 14 residues. CDR3 DNA sequence: TGTGCCAGCAGCGCAGACAGGGTTCTCGAGACCCAGTACTTC. Encoded protein: CASSADRVLETQYF.

V and J are TRBV3-1 (or the pseudogene TRBV3-2) and TRBJ2-2; 7 bases match TRBD1. Germline V gives CDR1 LGHDT, CDR2 YNNKEL (reference sequence). This CDR3 has 18 amino acids. Trimming took 0 bases from V and 0 from J; bases not matched to a gene: 7. CDR3 sequence (DNA): TGTGCCAGCAGCCAAGACTCGGCAGGGGGAACGAACACCGGGGAGCTGTTTTTT. Its translation is CASSQDSAGGTNTGELFF.

The V call is TRBV3-1 (or the pseudogene TRBV3-2), the J call TRBJ1-6; D gene ambiguous. V lost 3 bases and J lost 13, with 16 bases in between. CDR1 is LGHDT and CDR2 is YNNKEL in the germline V gene (reference sequence). The CDR3 runs to 14 residues. The CDR3 loop reads CASSQDSTLGPLHF. Written as DNA, the CDR3 is TGTGCCAGCAGCCAGGACTCGACATTGGGGCCCCTCCACTTT.

The V gene is TRBV7-2, the J gene TRBJ1-5; D possibly corresponds to TRBD1 (6 bases). CDR1 and CDR2 from the germline V gene are SGHTA and FQGNSA. CDR3 length: 15 amino acids. The ends were cut back, 5 bases at V and 6 bases at J, with 17 bases in the middle. The CDR3 nucleotides are TGTGCCAGCAGCATCTCAGGGGCAGGCAGTCAGCCCCAGCATTTT. Encoded protein: CASSISGAGSQPQHF.

This clone has only one observation. The rearrangement links TRBV14 to TRBJ1-6; the D is unclear. V lost 0 bases to trimming and J lost 6 bases, with 9 bases between them. The CDR3 spans 15 residues. Germline loops: CDR1 SGHDN, CDR2 FVKESK. CDR3 sequence: CASSQEKQINSPLHF. The CDR3 nucleotides are TGTGCCAGCAGCCAAGAAAAACAGATTAATTCACCCCTCCACTTT.

This clone has only one observation. The chain uses TRBV28 and TRBJ2-7; TRBD1 might be the D (6 bases). Trimming left V 7 bases short and J 7 bases short, with 17 bases between. This CDR3 is 13 amino acids long. Germline V CDR1 and CDR2: MDHEN, SYDVKM. CDR3 DNA: TGTGCCAGCATTGGGGGCACCTTACGAGAGCAGTACTTC. It translates to CASIGGTLREQYF. Full variable domain (rest looked up from reference TRBV28 and TRBJ2-7): DVKVTQSSRYLVKRTGEKVFLECVQDMDHENMFWYRQDPGLGLRLIYFSYDVKMKEKGDIPEGYSVSREKKERFSLILESASTNQTSMYLCASIGGTLREQYFGPGTRLTVT.

The rearrangement uses TRBV3-1 (or the pseudogene TRBV3-2) and TRBJ2-3; D call uncertain. V shed 0 bases and J shed 3 bases, with 10 bases lying between them. CDR3 length: 15 amino acids. The germline V gene encodes CDR1 LGHDT and CDR2 YNNKEL (reference sequence). The DNA for the CDR3 is TGTGCCAGCAGCCAAGAGCGGCCAGCAACAGATACGCAGTATTTT. This gives the protein CASSQERPATDTQYF.

This clone has only one observation. The CDR3 DNA reads TGTGCCAGCAGCCAAGACCCCCCTGGGACAGGGGTAGTTACACCCCTCCACTTT. Translated: CASSQDPPGTGVVTPLHF. The V and J genes are TRBV4-2 and TRBJ1-6, with 10 bases fitting TRBD1. The V gene end was trimmed by 0 bases and the J gene end by 11 bases; junction bases not matched to a gene: 13. The CDR3 totals 18 residues. Germline loops: CDR1 LGHNA, CDR2 YNFKEQ.

This rearrangement joins TRBV3-1 (or the pseudogene TRBV3-2) to TRBJ2-6, with D possibly matching TRBD2 (6 bases). This CDR3 contains 17 residues. Germline-derived CDR1 and CDR2 are LGHDT and YNNKEL (reference sequence). Between the trimmed V and J ends, which lost 4 bases and 0 bases, there was a span of 13 bases. Here the CDR3 reads CASSLKDGSSGANVLTF. The CDR3 nucleotides read TGTGCCAGCAGCCTCAAGGACGGGAGCTCTGGGGCCAACGTCCTGACTTTC.

The chain employs TRBV5-1 and TRBJ1-2, with TRBD1 identical over 11 bases. Trimming removed 4 bases from V and 8 bases from J; junction bases left unmatched: 7. The CDR3 contains 14 residues. Germline V gene data show CDR1 as SGHRS and CDR2 as YFSETQ. The DNA for the CDR3 is TGCGCCAGCAGCCCTGGACAGGGGGCAACAGGCTACACCTTC. Residues: CASSPGQGATGYTF.

The CDR3 DNA is TGTGCCACCAGTGATAAACCGGGACAGAGTTCTGTGATCCACGAGCAGTACTTC. Translated: CATSDKPGQSSVIHEQYF. The rearrangement joins TRBV24-1 to TRBJ2-7, with 7 bases that match TRBD1. CDR3 length: 18 amino acids. The junction had 18 bases not matched to a gene; V was cut back by 3 bases and J by 5 bases. The germline V gene encodes CDR1 KGHDR and CDR2 SFDVKD.

V and J are TRBV9 and TRBJ1-1; TRBD1 matches 10 bases. V trimming: 1 base; J trimming: 1 base; junction bases outside the gene matches: 1. There are 15 residues in the CDR3. From germline, CDR1 is SGDLS and CDR2 YYNGEE. CDR3 sequence: CASSVRDRGNTEAFF. The CDR3 DNA reads as TGTGCCAGCAGCGTAAGGGACAGGGGGAACACTGAAGCTTTCTTT.

The chain uses TRBV10-3 and TRBJ1-2, with a possible D match to TRBD1 (6 bases). The CDR3 length is 15 residues. Per the germline V gene, CDR1 is ENHRY and CDR2 is SYGVKD. Deletions cut 4 bases from V and 4 bases from J, with 16 bases between. CDR3 loop: CAISGPGAYGYGYTF. Here the CDR3 DNA reads TGTGCCATCAGTGGCCCAGGGGCCTATGGCTATGGCTACACCTTC.

CDR3 loop: CASSPDRADSPLHF. CDR3 sequence (DNA): TGTGCCAGCTCCCCTGACCGAGCGGATTCACCCCTCCACTTT. V is TRBV18 and J is TRBJ1-6, with D hard to call. Per germline, CDR1 KGHSH and CDR2 LQKENI. Trimming pared 6 bases from V and 8 bases from J, leaving 14 bases between. The CDR3 contains 14 residues.

The chain combines TRBV6-1 with TRBJ1-4; TRBD1 might be the D (5 bases). The CDR3 consists of 22 residues. V was shortened by 1 base and J by 8 bases, with 35 bases between the two germline ends. CDR1 and CDR2 (germline): MNHNS, SASEGT. This chain's CDR3 is CASSEVLPQGGDGGSTREKLFF. The DNA of the CDR3 is TGTGCCAGCAGTGAAGTTCTCCCCCAGGGAGGGGATGGGGGGTCTACTAGGGAAAAACTGTTTTTT.

The chain is built from TRBV7-2 and TRBJ2-2; D gene ambiguous. CDR3 length equals 13 residues. Germline CDR1 SGHTA, CDR2 FQGNSA. V shed 1 base and J shed 7 bases, with 7 bases lying between them. The chain's CDR3 is CASSLVTGGELFF. The CDR3 DNA sequence: TGTGCCAGCAGCTTAGTAACGGGCGGGGAGCTGTTTTTT.

This clone occurred once. The chain uses TRBV3-1 (or the pseudogene TRBV3-2) and TRBJ2-5, with TRBD2 matching over 12 bases. This CDR3 is built from 16 residues. The germline gives CDR1 LGHDT, CDR2 YNNKEL (reference sequence). With V trimmed by 1 base and J by 4 bases, 4 bases remained unmatched. DNA for the CDR3: TGTGCCAGCAGCCAAGCTAGCGGGGGGGCTCCAGAGACCCAGTACTTC. It specifies CASSQASGGAPETQYF.

J is TRBJ2-7 and V is TRBV14, with no clear D. CDR3 length: 13 residues. Per the germline V gene, CDR1 is SGHDN and CDR2 is FVKESK. V was cut by 2 bases and J by 7 bases, with 12 bases left in between. CDR3 coding DNA: TGTGCCAGCAGCCAACAGACTCTGTGGGAGCAGTACTTC. Translating gives CASSQQTLWEQYF.

This clone showed up just once. This chain links TRBV3-1 (or the pseudogene TRBV3-2) with TRBJ2-2, with 9 bases identical to TRBD2. CDR1 is LGHDT and CDR2 is YNNKEL in the germline V gene (reference sequence). The CDR3 has 14 residues. The V and J ends lost 6 bases and 3 bases, in that order; junction bases with no gene match: 2. CDR3 nucleotides: TGTGCCAGCAGAAGACTAGCGGACACCGGGGAGCTGTTTTTT. Its translation is CASRRLADTGELFF.

In its sample, this clone was seen a few times. The CDR3 protein is CASEEDDTQYF. In DNA, the CDR3 is TGCGCCAGCGAAGAGGATGATACGCAGTATTTT. This rearrangement joins TRBV5-1 to TRBJ2-3, with no clear D. The germline CDR1 and CDR2 sequences are SGHRS and YFSETQ. The CDR3 totals 11 residues. The germline V and J ends were trimmed by 7 bases and 6 bases, with 9 bases remaining between them.

The chain employs TRBV27 and TRBJ2-2; TRBD2 is a possible D gene (5 bases). From germline, CDR1 is MNHEY and CDR2 SMNVEV (reference sequence). CDR3 length equals 17 residues. V was pared by 3 bases and J by 5 bases, with 19 bases between. CDR3 region: CASSLRATRTSTGELFF. In nucleotides, the CDR3 is TGTGCCAGCAGTTTGAGGGCCACCCGCACCTCAACCGGGGAGCTGTTTTTT.

V and J are TRBV27 and TRBJ2-1, with 7 bases fitting TRBD2. CDR1 is MNHEY, CDR2 SMNVEV, per germline (reference sequence). CDR3 length: 15 amino acids. Trimming cost V 9 bases and J 6 bases; bases outside gene matches: 14. This chain's CDR3 is CASSEGAGRGNEQFF. The CDR3 nucleotides are TGTGCCAGTTCTGAGGGAGCAGGGAGGGGCAATGAGCAGTTCTTC.

J is TRBJ1-1 and V is TRBV6-6, with TRBD1 matching over 7 bases. The CDR3 is 13 amino acids. Looked up from germline, CDR1 is MNHNY and CDR2 is SVGAGI (reference sequence). V was pared by 2 bases and J by 5 bases, with 2 bases of the junction left unmatched. The CDR3 here is CASSYRQGTEAFF. The CDR3 DNA is TGTGCCAGCAGTTACCGACAGGGAACTGAAGCTTTCTTT.

This clone was seen once. The J gene is TRBJ2-7, the V gene TRBV19, with TRBD1 as a possible D gene (6 bases). The ends were cut back, 6 bases at V and 4 bases at J, with 13 bases in the middle. CDR3 size: 13 residues. Germline V gene data show CDR1 as LNHDA and CDR2 as SQIVND (reference sequence). CDR3 amino acids: CASSGQWGYEQYF. CDR3 DNA: TGTGCCAGTAGCGGACAGTGGGGATACGAGCAGTACTTC.

J is TRBJ2-5 and V is TRBV30; D remains ambiguous. Germline lookup yields CDR1 GTSNPN and CDR2 SVGIG (reference sequence). This CDR3 spans 11 amino acids. V lost 2 bases, J lost 3 bases, and 4 bases lay in between. The CDR3 DNA reads TGTGCCTGGAGTCCAAAAGAGACCCAGTACTTC. Its protein is CAWSPKETQYF.

This clone has just a few counts. The rearrangement links TRBV27 to TRBJ2-3, with TRBD2 identical over 10 bases. Germline V gives CDR1 MNHEY, CDR2 SMNVEV (reference sequence). The CDR3 runs 15 residues. With 5 bases clipped from V and 1 base from J, the junction kept 3 bases outside the gene matches. CDR3 in DNA: TGTGCCAGCAGTGCCGGACTAGCGGGCACAGATACGCAGTATTTT. Residues: CASSAGLAGTDTQYF.

In DNA form, the CDR3 reads TGTGCCAGCCGCAGCGCCGACAGGTCTTTCTTT. Translation gives CASRSADRSFF. The rearrangement uses TRBV7-2 and TRBJ1-1; TRBD1 is a possible D gene (6 bases). V was shortened by 8 bases and J by 12 bases, with 16 bases between the two germline ends. There are 11 residues in the CDR3. In germline, CDR1 is SGHTA, CDR2 FQGNSA.

Here the CDR3 reads CASSTQGTGSNEQFF. The CDR3 nucleotides are TGTGCCAGTAGTACACAAGGGACAGGGAGCAATGAGCAGTTCTTC. V gene TRBV19 combines with J gene TRBJ2-1; 9 bases map to TRBD1. The trim removed 4 bases at V and 6 bases at J, leaving 7 bases unmatched. Germline CDR1 is LNHDA and CDR2 is SQIVND (reference sequence). This CDR3 spans 15 amino acids.